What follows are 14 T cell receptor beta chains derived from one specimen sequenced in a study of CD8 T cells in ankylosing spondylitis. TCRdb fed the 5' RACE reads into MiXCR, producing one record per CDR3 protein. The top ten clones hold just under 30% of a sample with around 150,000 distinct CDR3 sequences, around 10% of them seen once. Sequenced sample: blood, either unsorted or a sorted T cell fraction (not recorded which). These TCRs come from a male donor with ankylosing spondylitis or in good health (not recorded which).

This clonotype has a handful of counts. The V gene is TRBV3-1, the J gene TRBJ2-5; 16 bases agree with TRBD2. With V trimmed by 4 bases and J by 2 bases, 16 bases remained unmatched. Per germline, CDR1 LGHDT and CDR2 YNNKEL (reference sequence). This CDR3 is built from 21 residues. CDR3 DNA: TGTGCCAGCAGCCGCTATAACATGCCGGGACTAGCGGGGGGGCATCAAGAGACCCAGTACTTC. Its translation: CASSRYNMPGLAGGHQETQYF.

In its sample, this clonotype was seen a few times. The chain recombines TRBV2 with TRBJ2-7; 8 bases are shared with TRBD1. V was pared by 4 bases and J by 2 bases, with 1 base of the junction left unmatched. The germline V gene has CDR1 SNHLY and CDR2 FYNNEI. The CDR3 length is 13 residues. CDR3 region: CASSGDRTYEQYF. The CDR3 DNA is TGTGCCAGCAGTGGGGACAGGACCTACGAGCAGTACTTC.

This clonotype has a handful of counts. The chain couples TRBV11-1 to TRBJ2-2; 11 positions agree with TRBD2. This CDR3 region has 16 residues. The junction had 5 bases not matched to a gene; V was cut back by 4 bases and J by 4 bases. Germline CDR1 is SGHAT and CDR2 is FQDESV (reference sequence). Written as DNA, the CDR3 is TGTGCCAGCAGCTCAGCACTAGCGGGAGTCACCGGGGAGCTGTTTTTT. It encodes CASSSALAGVTGELFF.

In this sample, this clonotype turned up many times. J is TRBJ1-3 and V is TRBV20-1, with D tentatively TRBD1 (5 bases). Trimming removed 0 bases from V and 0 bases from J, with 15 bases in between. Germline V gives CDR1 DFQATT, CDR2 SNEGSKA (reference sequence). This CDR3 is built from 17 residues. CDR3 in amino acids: CSARDGAQPTSGNTIYF. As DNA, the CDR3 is TGCAGTGCTAGAGATGGGGCCCAGCCCACCTCTGGAAACACCATATATTTT.

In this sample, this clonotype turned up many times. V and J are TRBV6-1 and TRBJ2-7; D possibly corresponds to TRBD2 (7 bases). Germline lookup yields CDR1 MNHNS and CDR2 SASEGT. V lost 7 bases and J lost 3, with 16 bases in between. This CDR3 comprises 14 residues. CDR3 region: CASKEGGVGYEQYF. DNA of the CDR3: TGTGCCAGCAAAGAAGGGGGGGTAGGCTACGAGCAGTACTTC.

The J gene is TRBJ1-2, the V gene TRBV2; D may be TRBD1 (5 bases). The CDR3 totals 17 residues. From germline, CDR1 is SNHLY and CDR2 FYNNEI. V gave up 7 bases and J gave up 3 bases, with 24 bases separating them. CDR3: CASTAESGSLIYYGYTF. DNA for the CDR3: TGTGCCAGCACTGCCGAATCAGGGTCATTGATCTACTATGGCTACACCTTC.

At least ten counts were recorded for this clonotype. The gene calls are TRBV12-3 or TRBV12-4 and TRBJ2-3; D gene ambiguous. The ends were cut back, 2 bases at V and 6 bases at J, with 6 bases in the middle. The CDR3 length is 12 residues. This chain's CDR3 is CASSLSRDTQYF. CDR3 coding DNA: TGTGCCAGCAGTTTAAGCAGGGATACGCAGTATTTT.

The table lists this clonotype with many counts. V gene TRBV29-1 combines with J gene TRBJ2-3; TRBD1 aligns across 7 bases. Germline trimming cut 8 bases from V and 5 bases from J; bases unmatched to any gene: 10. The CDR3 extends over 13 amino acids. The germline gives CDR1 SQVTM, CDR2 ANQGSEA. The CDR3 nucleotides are TGCAGCTTATTGACAGGGAGAGGAGATACGCAGTATTTT. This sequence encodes CSLLTGRGDTQYF.

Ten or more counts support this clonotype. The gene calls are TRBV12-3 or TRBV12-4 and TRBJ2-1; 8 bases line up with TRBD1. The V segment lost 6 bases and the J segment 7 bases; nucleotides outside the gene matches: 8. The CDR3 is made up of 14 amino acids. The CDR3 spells CASSPRGRDNEQFF. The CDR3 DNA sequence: TGTGCCAGCAGCCCCAGGGGGCGCGATAATGAGCAGTTCTTC.

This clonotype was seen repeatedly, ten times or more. The CDR3 sequence: CASSFVKGTEAFF. DNA of the CDR3: TGTGCCAGCAGTTTTGTGAAGGGAACTGAAGCTTTCTTT. V gene TRBV27 combines with J gene TRBJ1-1; D is uncertain. This CDR3 has 13 amino acids. V dropped 3 bases and J dropped 5 bases, with 10 bases sitting between them. Germline V gives CDR1 MNHEY, CDR2 SMNVEV (reference sequence).

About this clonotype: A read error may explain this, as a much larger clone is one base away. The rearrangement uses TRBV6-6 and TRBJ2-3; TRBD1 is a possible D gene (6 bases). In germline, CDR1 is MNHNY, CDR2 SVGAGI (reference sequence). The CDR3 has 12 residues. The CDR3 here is CASGQSTDMQYF. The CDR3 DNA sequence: TGTGCCAGCGGACAGAGCACAGATATGCAGTATTTT.

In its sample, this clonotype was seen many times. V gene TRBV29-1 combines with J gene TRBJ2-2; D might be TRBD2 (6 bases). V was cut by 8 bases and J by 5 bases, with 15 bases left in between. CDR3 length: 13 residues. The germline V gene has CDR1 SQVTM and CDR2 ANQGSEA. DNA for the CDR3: TGCAGCCCCAAGGGGAGGCCGACCGGGGAGCTGTTTTTT. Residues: CSPKGRPTGELFF.

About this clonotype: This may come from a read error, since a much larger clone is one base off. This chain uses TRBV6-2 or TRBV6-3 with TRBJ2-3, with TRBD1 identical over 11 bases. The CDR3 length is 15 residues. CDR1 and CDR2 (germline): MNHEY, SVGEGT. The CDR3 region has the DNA TGTACCAGCAGTACGGACAGGGGGCGCGCAGATACGCAGTATTTT. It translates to CTSSTDRGRADTQYF.

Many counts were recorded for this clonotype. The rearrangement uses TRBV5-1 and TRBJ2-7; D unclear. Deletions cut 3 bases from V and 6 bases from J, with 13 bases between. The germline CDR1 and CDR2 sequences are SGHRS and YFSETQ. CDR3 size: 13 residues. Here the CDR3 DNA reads TGCGCCAGCAGCTATGACGGCACGGGCGAGCAGTACTTC. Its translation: CASSYDGTGEQYF.